A selection of T cell receptor beta chains follows, all from one sample in a study of blood T cell repertoires in COVID-19. Sequencing used immunoSEQ multiplex PCR; TCRdb keeps in-frame clones, though not all of them. The table records 150,000 to 200,000 clones, 88% of them present only once. Input material: peripheral blood. All receptors come from a human donor in a cohort sampled during active COVID-19. The CDR3 runs from the conserved cysteine through the conserved F or W. Each record gives: V gene, D gene, J gene, clone size, CDR3 protein, CDR3 DNA. The D gene is left open where the match is weak. The size of a clone is reported for some rows only, either as once, few or many, or as a class for expanded clones.

V: TRBV10-1
D: TRBD1
J: TRBJ1-6
size: -
CDR3: CASSEPRDRGPLSSYNSPLHF
DNA: TGCGCCAGCAGTGAGCCCAGGGACAGGGGGCCGTTAAGCTCCTATAATTCACCCCTCCACTTT

V: TRBV5-4
D: TRBD1
J: TRBJ1-6
size: -
CDR3: CASSRGQGSALHF
DNA: TGTGCCAGCAGCCGTGGACAGGGTTCTGCCCTCCACTTT

V: TRBV30
D: TRBD1
J: TRBJ1-2
size: -
CDR3: CAWKGQDYYGYTF
DNA: TGTGCCTGGAAAGGACAGGATTACTATGGCTACACCTTC

V: TRBV7-2
D: TRBD1
J: TRBJ1-2
size: -
CDR3: CASSLLRTGKRDGYTF
DNA: TGTGCCAGCAGCTTATTGCGGACAGGGAAGAGGGATGGCTACACCTTC

V: TRBV5-1
D: TRBD1
J: TRBJ1-2
size: -
CDR3: CASSYGQGASGYGYTF
DNA: TGCGCCAGCAGCTACGGTCAGGGGGCCTCGGGCTATGGCTACACCTTC

V: TRBV5-4
D: -
J: TRBJ2-1
size: -
CDR3: CASSLVGGTANEQFF
DNA: TGTGCCAGCAGCTTGGTGGGAGGAACCGCCAATGAGCAGTTCTTC

V: TRBV5-1
D: TRBD2
J: TRBJ2-5
size: -
CDR3: CASSSRLAGKETQYF
DNA: TGCGCCAGCAGCTCCCGACTAGCGGGGAAAGAGACCCAGTACTTC

V: TRBV5-1
D: TRBD2
J: TRBJ2-5
size: -
CDR3: CASNLAGVSGETQYF
DNA: TGCGCCAGCAATTTAGCGGGAGTAAGCGGAGAGACCCAGTACTTC

V: TRBV6-5
D: -
J: TRBJ1-2
size: -
CDR3: CASTPGANYGYTF
DNA: TGTGCCAGCACCCCAGGGGCCAACTATGGCTACACCTTC

V: TRBV4-3
D: TRBD1
J: TRBJ2-3
size: -
CDR3: CASSRGDSNTDTQYF
DNA: TGCGCCAGCAGCCGAGGGGACAGCAACACAGATACGCAGTATTTT

V: TRBV7-2
D: -
J: TRBJ1-4
size: -
CDR3: CASSLGVTAGKGKLFF
DNA: TGTGCCAGCAGCTTGGGTGTGACAGCAGGAAAAGGAAAACTGTTTTTT

V: TRBV18
D: -
J: TRBJ2-7
size: -
CDR3: CASSPRGGGYEQYF
DNA: TGTGCCAGCTCACCACGGGGAGGGGGCTACGAGCAGTACTTC

V: TRBV4-3
D: -
J: TRBJ2-3
size: -
CDR3: CASSQDRSGQSTDTQYF
DNA: TGCGCCAGCAGCCAAGATCGGTCAGGTCAGAGCACAGATACGCAGTATTTT

V: TRBV6-6
D: -
J: TRBJ2-7
size: -
CDR3: CASSYGQGIGEQYF
DNA: TGTGCCAGCAGTTACGGGCAGGGAATCGGCGAGCAGTACTTC

V: TRBV5-6
D: -
J: TRBJ2-5
size: -
CDR3: CASTSGYQETQYF
DNA: TGTGCCAGCACCTCCGGGTACCAAGAGACCCAGTACTTC

V: TRBV27
D: TRBD1
J: TRBJ2-6
size: -
CDR3: CASSHRQGITGANVLTF
DNA: TGTGCCAGCAGCCACCGACAGGGTATAACTGGGGCCAACGTCCTGACTTTC

V: TRBV11-2
D: TRBD1
J: TRBJ1-6
size: -
CDR3: CASSFQQGLYGSPLHF
DNA: TGTGCCAGCAGCTTTCAACAGGGGCTATATGGTTCACCCCTCCACTTT

V: TRBV5-6
D: -
J: TRBJ1-5
size: -
CDR3: CASSWGGAGWNQPQHF
DNA: TGTGCCAGCAGCTGGGGAGGGGCAGGGTGGAATCAGCCCCAGCATTTT

V: TRBV6-5
D: -
J: TRBJ1-4
size: -
CDR3: CASSTPGLNEKLFF
DNA: TGTGCCAGCAGTACACCGGGACTAAATGAAAAACTGTTTTTT

V: TRBV5-4
D: TRBD1
J: TRBJ1-6
size: -
CDR3: CASSSNLGGQGFSPLHF
DNA: TGTGCCAGCAGCTCCAATCTTGGGGGACAGGGGTTTTCACCCCTCCACTTT

V: TRBV25-1
D: TRBD2
J: TRBJ2-7
size: once
CDR3: CASSGVGAGVPYEQYF
DNA: TGTGCCAGCAGTGGTGTAGGAGCGGGAGTCCCCTACGAGCAGTACTTC

V: TRBV7-2
D: TRBD2
J: TRBJ2-3
size: -
CDR3: CASSLRLAGGLNTQYF
DNA: TGTGCCAGCAGCTTAAGACTAGCGGGGGGGCTGAATACGCAGTATTTT

V: TRBV4-1
D: TRBD1
J: TRBJ2-7
size: -
CDR3: CASSQGGTATYEQYF
DNA: TGCGCCAGCAGCCAAGGAGGGACAGCTACCTACGAGCAGTACTTC

V: TRBV19
D: TRBD1
J: TRBJ2-7
size: few
CDR3: CASSSITGDTYEQYF
DNA: TGTGCCAGTAGTTCCATAACAGGGGACACCTACGAGCAGTACTTC

V: TRBV5-6
D: TRBD2
J: TRBJ2-5
size: -
CDR3: CASSLGGGLARETQYF
DNA: TGTGCCAGCAGCTTGGGGGGCGGACTAGCACGAGAGACCCAGTACTTC

V: TRBV9
D: -
J: TRBJ2-5
size: -
CDR3: CASSVALGETQYF
DNA: TGTGCCAGCAGCGTAGCTCTAGGAGAGACCCAGTACTTC

V: TRBV6-2/TRBV6-3
D: TRBD2
J: TRBJ2-3
size: many
CDR3: CASSYSIHTSGRSSTDTQYF
DNA: TGTGCCAGCAGTTACTCGATCCATACTAGCGGGAGGTCTAGCACAGATACGCAGTATTTT

V: TRBV10-1
D: TRBD2
J: TRBJ2-3
size: -
CDR3: CASRRGLAGDTQYF
DNA: TGCGCCAGCAGACGAGGACTAGCGGGAGATACGCAGTATTTT

V: TRBV6-6
D: TRBD1
J: TRBJ1-1
size: -
CDR3: CASSQTGGVNTEAFF
DNA: TGTGCCAGCAGCCAGACAGGGGGGGTGAACACTGAAGCTTTCTTT

V: TRBV6-5
D: -
J: TRBJ2-2
size: -
CDR3: CASSYGIGGELFF
DNA: TGTGCCAGCAGTTACGGAATCGGGGGGGAGCTGTTTTTT

V: TRBV19
D: -
J: TRBJ1-2
size: -
CDR3: CASSKGQNAYGYTF
DNA: TGTGCCAGTAGTAAAGGACAGAACGCGTATGGCTACACCTTC

V: TRBV5-4
D: -
J: TRBJ2-3
size: -
CDR3: CASTFLETDTQYF
DNA: TGTGCCAGCACCTTCCTAGAGACAGATACGCAGTATTTT

V: TRBV11-2
D: TRBD2
J: TRBJ2-1
size: -
CDR3: CASSLYGAGGPNEQFF
DNA: TGTGCCAGCAGCTTATACGGTGCGGGAGGGCCCAATGAGCAGTTCTTC

V: TRBV14
D: -
J: TRBJ1-1
size: -
CDR3: CASSPRRSRMNTEAFF
DNA: TGTGCCAGCAGCCCTCGTCGGAGTAGGATGAACACTGAAGCTTTCTTT

V: TRBV5-4
D: TRBD1
J: TRBJ1-2
size: -
CDR3: CASSLERGQGGYTF
DNA: TGTGCCAGCAGCTTGGAAAGGGGGCAGGGAGGCTACACCTTC

V: TRBV7-2
D: -
J: TRBJ1-3
size: -
CDR3: CASSSGSDTIYF
DNA: TGTGCCAGCAGCTCAGGGTCTGACACCATATATTTT

V: TRBV19
D: -
J: TRBJ2-3
size: once
CDR3: CASSIIATGDTQYF
DNA: TGTGCCAGTAGTATAATTGCGACCGGGGATACGCAGTATTTT

V: TRBV18
D: -
J: TRBJ1-1
size: -
CDR3: CASSPPTAPLNTEAFF
DNA: TGTGCCAGCTCACCACCCACTGCCCCCTTGAACACTGAAGCTTTCTTT

V: TRBV24-1
D: -
J: TRBJ1-1
size: -
CDR3: CATSEGARNTEAFF
DNA: TGTGCCACCAGTGAAGGGGCAAGGAACACTGAAGCTTTCTTT

V: TRBV5-1
D: TRBD1
J: TRBJ1-3
size: -
CDR3: CASSPLRGGDVSGNTIYF
DNA: TGCGCCAGCAGCCCCCTCCGAGGGGGCGACGTCTCTGGAAACACCATATATTTT

V: TRBV28
D: TRBD2
J: TRBJ2-7
size: -
CDR3: CASKLGLAGFFGQYF
DNA: TGTGCCAGCAAACTAGGACTAGCGGGGTTTTTCGGGCAGTACTTC

V: TRBV9
D: TRBD2
J: TRBJ2-3
size: -
CDR3: CASSVGALAGAIDTQYF
DNA: TGTGCCAGCAGCGTAGGCGCACTAGCGGGAGCTATAGATACGCAGTATTTT

V: TRBV28
D: -
J: TRBJ1-4
size: once
CDR3: CASSSTWPNEKLFF
DNA: TGTGCCAGCAGTTCGACATGGCCCAATGAAAAACTGTTTTTT

V: TRBV5-1
D: -
J: TRBJ1-2
size: -
CDR3: CASSLGAGALTYGYTF
DNA: TGCGCCAGCAGCTTGGGGGCTGGGGCTTTGACCTATGGCTACACCTTC

V: TRBV28
D: -
J: TRBJ2-5
size: -
CDR3: CASSLGLQETQYF
DNA: TGTGCCAGCAGTTTGGGACTGCAAGAGACCCAGTACTTC

V: TRBV30
D: TRBD1
J: TRBJ2-3
size: -
CDR3: CAWSVQGLRPDTQYF
DNA: TGTGCCTGGAGTGTACAGGGGCTTCGTCCAGATACGCAGTATTTT

V: TRBV19
D: TRBD1
J: TRBJ2-7
size: -
CDR3: CASSKGQGAEQYF
DNA: TGTGCCAGTAGTAAAGGACAGGGGGCGGAGCAGTACTTC

V: TRBV5-1
D: -
J: TRBJ2-1
size: -
CDR3: CASSLQGNNEQFF
DNA: TGCGCCAGCAGCTTACAGGGTAACAATGAGCAGTTCTTC

V: TRBV5-6
D: TRBD2
J: TRBJ2-7
size: -
CDR3: CASSWGLAGYEQYF
DNA: TGTGCCAGCAGCTGGGGACTAGCGGGATACGAGCAGTACTTC

V: TRBV6-2/TRBV6-3
D: -
J: TRBJ1-5
size: -
CDR3: CASSIGTNNQPQHF
DNA: TGTGCCAGCAGTATAGGGACAAATAATCAGCCCCAGCATTTT

V: TRBV2
D: TRBD2
J: TRBJ2-1
size: -
CDR3: CASSGGAGGEQFF
DNA: TGTGCCAGCAGCGGGGGGGCGGGCGGTGAGCAGTTCTTC

V: TRBV13
D: TRBD1
J: TRBJ1-6
size: few
CDR3: CASSSGQGIEYGSPLHF
DNA: TGTGCCAGCAGCTCGGGACAGGGAATAGAGTACGGTTCACCCCTCCACTTT

V: TRBV6-1
D: TRBD1
J: TRBJ1-5
size: -
CDR3: CASSDQWDSYSNQPQHF
DNA: TGTGCCAGCAGTGACCAATGGGACAGCTATAGCAATCAGCCCCAGCATTTT